This record covers a single T cell receptor (beta chain). The antigen is undetermined. Relative to the germline gene, one junction end is altered; a read error may explain this. This record belongs to a study of neurological immune-mediated disorders. This CDR3 has 16 amino acids. Germline V lookup: CDR1 SGHRS, CDR2 YFSETQ. General study points: HTLV-1-associated myelopathy displayed the greatest TCR clonal expansion, and multiple sclerosis exhibited the smallest, lower than that of healthy controls.

Synthesis of cDNA was accomplished via 5'RACE employing 10-nucleotide random UMIs. MiXCR, applied by TCRdb to the 5' RACE reads, yields one record per CDR3 protein. The sample lists just over 30,000 distinct CDR3 sequences; approximately 4% were seen once. Individuals who volunteered at a blood bank located in Maryland, USA, made up the group of healthy controls. The sorted-subset TCR libraries were prepared using 850,000 to 1,000,000 CD4+ or CD8+ T cells as the starting material. Material for sequencing was CD4+ T cells from blood. This clonotype originated in a woman in her thirties or forties in good health. The V and J genes are TRBV5-1 and TRBJ2-3, with TRBD2 identical over 12 bases. CDR3 region: CASSSRTSGELNTQNF. In DNA, the CDR3 is TGCGCCAGCAGCTCACGGACTAGCGGGGAATTAAATACGCAGAATTTT.